This passage covers 4 T cell receptor beta chains from one sample sequenced in a study of blood T cell repertoires in COVID-19. Sequencing used immunoSEQ multiplex PCR; TCRdb keeps in-frame clones, though not all of them. The table includes 120,000 to 150,000 clones, 80% to 90% detected once. The sample was peripheral blood. The source of these receptors is a human donor in a cohort sampled during active COVID-19.

V usage is TRBV4-1 and J usage is TRBJ1-1; TRBD1 matches at 7 bases. V was clipped by 4 bases and J by 4 bases; unmatched bases: 18. This CDR3 comprises 18 residues. Germline lookup yields CDR1 MGHRA and CDR2 YSYEKL. CDR3 DNA sequence: TGCGCCAGCAGCCTTACGTCCACCGGTAGGGGGCAGGTCACTGAAGCTTTCTTT. This translates into CASSLTSTGRGQVTEAFF.

This clone has only one observation. This sequence joins TRBV29-1 and TRBJ1-1, with 7 bases that match TRBD1. Germline-derived CDR1 and CDR2 are SQVTM and ANQGSEA. The CDR3 is 13 residues long. Trimming removed 5 bases from V and 4 bases from J; junction bases left unmatched: 7. Here the CDR3 reads CSVWGRGVTEAFF. DNA of the CDR3: TGCAGCGTTTGGGGCAGGGGGGTCACTGAAGCTTTCTTT.

The chain recombines TRBV5-1 with TRBJ2-5; TRBD1 matches 7 bases. The CDR3 contains 14 residues. Germline V gene data show CDR1 as SGHRS and CDR2 as YFSETQ. J gave up 6 bases and V 0 bases, and 5 bases lay outside the gene matches. DNA of the CDR3: TGCGCCAGCAGCTTGGAAGGGGGCGTAAAGACCCAGTACTTC. Translated: CASSLEGGVKTQYF.

The rearrangement joins TRBV5-5 to TRBJ2-7; the D is unclear. This CDR3 has 13 residues. V was cut by 4 bases and J by 6 bases, with 14 bases left in between. CDR1 and CDR2 from the germline V gene are SGHKS and YYEKEE (reference sequence). The CDR3: CASSVYMSGEQYF. In nucleotides, the CDR3 is TGTGCCAGCAGCGTTTACATGTCGGGCGAGCAGTACTTC.